The clone carrying this T cell receptor beta chain has ten or more counts. Its antigen is undetermined. The CDR3 consists of 15 residues. The J segment lost 7 bases and the V segment lost 2 bases, leaving 6 bases of the junction unmatched. The authors obtained PBMCs from about 9 ml of fresh peripheral blood. This sample was taken from a study of T cells in Graves' hyperthyroidism and ophthalmopathy. The study, taken as a whole, reports: From stable hyperthyroidism, ophthalmopathy was separated by a 13 V-J model.

RNA transcripts served as the template for amplifying TCR beta CDR3 regions. First-round RT-PCR targeting the TCR CDR3 was performed with the HTBI primer set. A single record per CDR3 protein comes from TCRdb applying MiXCR to the multiplex PCR reads. Counted here are about 460,000 distinct CDR3 sequences, 22% occurring once; the ten biggest clones make up less than 65%. Material: blood. This receptor was taken from a woman between 65 and 79 years old with Graves' ophthalmopathy. The gene calls are TRBV12-3 or TRBV12-4 and TRBJ2-7, with 12 bases identical to TRBD2. CDR3 bases: TGTGCCAGCAGTTTACTAGCGGGAGGGCCGGGGGAGCAGTACTTC. As protein: CASSLLAGGPGEQYF.